The clone carrying this T cell receptor beta chain occurred a few times. The data derive from a study of blood T cells in healthy people across ages. Through a sample-barcoded 5' primer and a J-beta primer mix, a second PCR was run for roughly 6 to 12 cycles. Researchers report that a template-switch adaptor with 12 random nucleotides tagged each cDNA molecule. In TCRdb, the 5' RACE reads were re-called with MiXCR into one record per CDR3 protein. Of about 570,000 distinct CDR3 sequences in the sample, approximately 27% were seen once. This CDR3 is built from 13 residues. Germline-derived CDR1 and CDR2 are SQVTM and ANQGSEA. Trimming took 3 bases from V and 3 from J, leaving 10 bases between them.

Material: blood. The sequence came from a woman in her sixties or seventies in good health. The chain is built from TRBV29-1 and TRBJ2-3; D possibly uses TRBD1 or TRBD2 (5 bases each). The CDR3 DNA reads as TGCAGCGTTGAGGGGGTCCTTACAGATACGCAGTATTTT. Translation: CSVEGVLTDTQYF.